This T cell receptor (beta chain) comes out of a study of blood T cell repertoires in COVID-19. On the study more broadly: COVID-19 samples, acute and convalescent, were from the United States, Italy and Spain. In each case, the material was cDNA or gDNA derived from T cells, B-cell-depleted T cells, or PBMCs.

The authors' processing: Reference gene primer amplification yielded estimated nucleated cell counts. Some clones are missing from TCRdb's copy, which holds only in-frame ones; the method was immunoSEQ multiplex PCR. For V, J and clone size, that table is used; D and trimming come from the DNA. Here the sample spans 25,000 or so clones, 80% to 90% being singletons. In germline, CDR1 is MDHEN, CDR2 SYDVKM. The length of the CDR3 is 16 residues. J was trimmed by 5 bases and V by 8 bases; bases with no gene match: 16. The source of this sequence is a woman in her forties or fifties with active COVID-19. Source material: peripheral blood. This chain connects TRBV28 to TRBJ1-2, with 8 bases that match TRBD1. DNA for the CDR3: TGTGCCAGCCGTGCCCCTCATTCAGGGGGCGGGTATGGCTACACCTTC. It translates to CASRAPHSGGGYGYTF.